The clone carrying this TCR beta chain is classed as medium-sized (0.01 to 0.1%). Its specificity is not known. This entry is derived from a study of glioma-infiltrating T cells. V was shortened by 6 bases and J by 0 bases, with 15 bases between the two germline ends. CDR1 is MDHEN, CDR2 SYDVKM, per germline. The CDR3 sequence is 15 residues long. Study-level points and caveats: Non-neoplastic patients had below-expected tissue-blood divergence, while all gliomas exceeded expectation.

The iRepertoire nested amplicon-rescue multiplex PCR amplified TCR alpha and beta CDR3s from RNA. Via MiXCR, TCRdb re-called the multiplex PCR reads, giving one row per CDR3 protein. The table lists roughly 10,000 distinct CDR3 sequences, under 65% of them singletons. The origin of this receptor is a human donor with low-grade glioma or glioblastoma, undergoing nonglioma brain surgery, or in good health (not recorded which). The V gene is TRBV28, the J gene TRBJ2-7; possibly TRBD1 for D (5 bases). The sequenced material came from glioma tissue, nonneoplastic brain tissue, or PBMCs (not recorded which). CDR3 sequence reads: CASSPTAPSSYEQYF. The CDR3 DNA follows: TGTGCCAGCAGCCCGACAGCGCCTTCCTCCTACGAGCAGTACTTC.